This T cell receptor (beta chain) came from a study of T cell responses to AZD1222 COVID-19 vaccine. About the research overall: Recipients boosted at about 4 weeks or about 12 weeks are pooled.

Study results and caveats: Females made up more of the donors, who were largely white British, and clonal diversity may have come out too low. Nearly half of spike-specific TCRs reportedly target variant regions that are unmutated in the B.1.351 and B.1.1.7 variants. Every sample of the repertoires postdated the peak T cell response.

The repertoire was sequenced with immunoSEQ multiplex PCR; TCRdb's copy has only in-frame clones and lacks some. The sample shows 96,000 or so clones, around 89% of them seen only once. Comments on this clone: Its target is unknown.

The CDR3 has 14 residues. Germline V gene data show CDR1 as MDHEN and CDR2 as SYDVKM. V dropped 7 bases and J dropped 0; count of bases not matched to a gene: 4. The sequence was obtained from an adult in good health. This sequence joins TRBV28 and TRBJ2-7; TRBD2 agrees at 9 bases. The starting material was peripheral blood, obtained on day 0 of AZD1222 vaccination. CDR3 residues: CASTSGDRSYEQYF. DNA of the CDR3: TGTGCCAGCACTAGCGGGGACCGCTCCTACGAGCAGTACTTC. Looking up the rest from reference TRBV28 and TRBJ2-7 gives the full variable domain: DVKVTQSSRYLVKRTGEKVFLECVQDMDHENMFWYRQDPGLGLRLIYFSYDVKMKEKGDIPEGYSVSREKKERFSLILESASTNQTSMYLCASTSGDRSYEQYFGPGTRLTVT.